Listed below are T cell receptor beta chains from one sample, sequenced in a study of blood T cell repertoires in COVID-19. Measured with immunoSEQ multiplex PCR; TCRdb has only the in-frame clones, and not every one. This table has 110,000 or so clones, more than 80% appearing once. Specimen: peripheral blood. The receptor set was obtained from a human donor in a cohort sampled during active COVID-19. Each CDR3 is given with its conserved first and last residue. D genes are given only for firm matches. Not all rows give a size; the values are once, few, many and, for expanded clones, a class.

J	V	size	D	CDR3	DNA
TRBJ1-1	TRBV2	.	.	CASSNGRQNTEAFF	TGTGCCAGCAGCAACGGTCGACAGAACACTGAAGCTTTCTTT
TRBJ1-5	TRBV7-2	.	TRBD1	CASSLGPQGLGNQPQHF	TGTGCCAGCAGCTTAGGGCCACAGGGGCTCGGCAATCAGCCCCAGCATTTT
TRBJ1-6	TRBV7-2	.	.	CASSYPGPNSPLHF	TGTGCCAGCAGCTACCCGGGTCCAAATTCACCCCTCCACTTT
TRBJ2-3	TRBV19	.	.	CASSPRGGPSRADTQYF	TGTGCCAGTAGTCCGAGGGGAGGACCCTCTAGGGCAGATACGCAGTATTTT
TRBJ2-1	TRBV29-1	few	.	CSVEGANRLFF	TGCAGCGTTGAAGGCGCAAACCGATTGTTCTTC
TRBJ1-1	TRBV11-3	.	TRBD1	CASSLNRGTEAFF	TGTGCCAGCAGCTTAAACAGGGGCACTGAAGCTTTCTTT
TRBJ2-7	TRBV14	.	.	CASSQGPGQWQREQYF	TGTGCCAGCAGCCAGGGTCCCGGACAGTGGCAGAGGGAGCAGTACTTC
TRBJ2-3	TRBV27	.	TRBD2	CASSFVTSGAQYF	TGTGCCAGCAGTTTCGTGACTAGCGGGGCGCAGTATTTT
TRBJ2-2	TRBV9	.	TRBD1	CASSVGQANTGELFF	TGTGCCAGCAGCGTCGGACAGGCGAACACCGGGGAGCTGTTTTTT
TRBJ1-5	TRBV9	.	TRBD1	CASSVGGQVNQPQHF	TGTGCCAGCAGCGTAGGAGGACAGGTCAATCAGCCCCAGCATTTT
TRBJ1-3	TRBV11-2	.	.	CASSSLQGPPGNTIYF	TGTGCCAGCAGCTCACTACAGGGTCCCCCTGGAAACACCATATATTTT
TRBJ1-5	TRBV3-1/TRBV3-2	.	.	CASSHLGGNQPQHF	TGTGCCAGCAGCCACTTGGGGGGTAATCAGCCCCAGCATTTT
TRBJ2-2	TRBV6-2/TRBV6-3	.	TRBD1	CASSPTGGTGELFF	TGTGCCAGCAGTCCGACAGGGGGAACCGGGGAGCTGTTTTTT
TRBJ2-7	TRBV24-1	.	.	CATSDLYEQYF	TGTGCCACCAGTGATCTCTACGAGCAGTACTTC
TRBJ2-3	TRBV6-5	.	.	CASRRGSTDTQYF	TGTGCCAGCAGGAGGGGGAGCACAGATACGCAGTATTTT
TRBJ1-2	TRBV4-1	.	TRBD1	CASSQDWATGYYGYTF	TGCGCCAGCAGCCAAGATTGGGCGACAGGGTACTATGGCTACACCTTC
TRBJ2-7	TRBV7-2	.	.	CASSRTATYEQYF	TGTGCCAGCAGCCGGACAGCAACCTACGAGCAGTACTTC
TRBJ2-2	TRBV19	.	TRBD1	CASSIGQGAGELFF	TGTGCCAGTAGTATCGGGCAGGGGGCCGGGGAGCTGTTTTTT
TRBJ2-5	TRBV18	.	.	CASSPPVTAQETQYF	TGTGCCAGCTCACCACCGGTTACAGCCCAAGAGACCCAGTACTTC
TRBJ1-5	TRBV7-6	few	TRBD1	CASSLAAGTGHQPQHF	TGTGCCAGCAGCTTAGCGGCGGGGACAGGTCATCAGCCCCAGCATTTT
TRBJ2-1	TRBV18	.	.	CASSPRLMDTNNEQFF	TGTGCCAGCTCCCCCCGCCTGATGGACACAAACAATGAGCAGTTCTTC
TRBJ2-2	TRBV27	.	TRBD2	CASSFLGLAGGTGELFF	TGTGCCAGCAGTTTTTTAGGACTAGCGGGAGGGACCGGGGAGCTGTTTTTT
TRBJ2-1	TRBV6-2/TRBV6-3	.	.	CASTPLGGASNEQFF	TGTGCCAGCACCCCCCTGGGGGGGGCTTCCAATGAGCAGTTCTTC
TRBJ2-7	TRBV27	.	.	CASSPSRGSYEQYF	TGTGCCAGCAGTCCGTCGAGAGGCTCCTACGAGCAGTACTTC
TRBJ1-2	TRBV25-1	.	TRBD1	CASTDRGGYGYTF	TGTGCCAGCACCGACAGGGGTGGCTATGGCTACACCTTC
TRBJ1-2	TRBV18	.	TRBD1	CASSPLDRVDGYTF	TGTGCCAGCTCACCGCTCGACAGGGTCGATGGCTACACCTTC